The next 18 T cell receptor beta chains were all read from a single sample in a study of regulatory T cells in long-lasting Graves disease (dated by TCRdb to about 2021). The time point label, read with the paper, signifies: newly diagnosed GD, antithyroid drugs for less than 3 months. For both TCR sequencing and RNA sequencing, RNA was extracted from PBMCs using TRIzol. Library prep was done by multiplex PCR. TCRdb names Illumina HiSeq 4000 as the instrument used. TCR beta libraries were built with iRepertoire HTBI primers and Arm-PCR amplification of CDR3 regions. Clones were called with MiXCR by TCRdb after fastp trimmed the public reads at Q25, and only in-frame beta chains were retained. Here each entry gathers all rows of one CDR3 protein and keeps the most common genes and DNA. The sample table contains 390,000 or so distinct CDR3 sequences; only one count was recorded for approximately 12% of them. The ten most abundant clones make up around 18% of the sample.

These data are also associated with another study on T cells in Graves' hyperthyroidism and ophthalmopathy.

Material: peripheral blood mononuclear cells (PBMCs), obtained at new diagnosis, from a patient treated with antithyroid drugs. The receptor set was obtained from a woman aged 18-29 years with Graves disease. Donor details come from another sample of the same person, matched by shared clones.

V is TRBV5-1 and J is TRBJ2-1; 14 bases are a match to TRBD2. The CDR3 spans 18 residues. Trimming took 0 bases from V and 4 from J; bases not matched to a gene: 6. Germline CDR1 reads SGHRS; CDR2 reads YFSETQ. DNA for the CDR3: TGCGCCAGCAGCTTGGGACTAGCGGGAGGGCCGTGGTACAATGAGCAGTTCTTC. Protein: CASSLGLAGGPWYNEQFF.

A few counts support this clonotype. The V call is TRBV6-1, the J call TRBJ1-1; 8 positions agree with TRBD1. The CDR3 has 15 amino acids. V lost 8 bases to trimming and J lost 4 bases; unmatched junction nucleotides: 12. The germline V gene has CDR1 MNHNS and CDR2 SASEGT. The CDR3 sequence: CASPSPGTGTTEAFF. CDR3 in DNA: TGTGCCAGCCCGAGTCCCGGGACAGGTACCACTGAAGCTTTCTTT.

This clonotype was detected many times. The chain uses TRBV24-1 and TRBJ2-2, with 8 bases aligning to TRBD2. CDR1 and CDR2 from the germline V gene are KGHDR and SFDVKD. This CDR3 has 17 residues. V lost 0 bases to trimming and J lost 5 bases; unmatched junction nucleotides: 7. CDR3 residues: CATSDLGGGKGTGELFF. DNA for the CDR3: TGTGCCACCAGTGATTTGGGCGGGGGGAAAGGAACCGGGGAGCTGTTTTTT.

This clonotype was recorded at least ten times. The gene calls are TRBV11-2 and TRBJ2-7; D not certain. The germline CDR1 and CDR2 sequences are SGHAT and FQNNGV. Trimming shortened V by 6 bases and J by 3 bases, and 15 bases separated the two germline ends. CDR3 length: 14 amino acids. CDR3 DNA sequence: TGTGCCAGCAGGAGACCGGGCGTTTTCTACGAGCAGTACTTC. This encodes CASRRPGVFYEQYF.

V is TRBV20-1 and J is TRBJ2-2; 10 nucleotides line up with TRBD2. The trim removed 6 bases at V and 3 bases at J, leaving 7 bases unmatched. CDR1 and CDR2 from the germline V gene are DFQATT and SNEGSKA (reference sequence). This CDR3 is 15 amino acids long. The CDR3 is CSAPGLAAYTGELFF. The CDR3 DNA reads TGCAGTGCCCCAGGACTAGCGGCATACACCGGGGAGCTGTTTTTT.

In its sample, this clonotype was seen many times. V usage is TRBV6-2 or TRBV6-3 and J usage is TRBJ2-5, with 7 bases matching TRBD2. Germline V gene lookup returns CDR1 MNHEY and CDR2 SVGEGT. V lost 6 bases and J lost 0; bases outside the gene matches: 7. There are 15 residues in the CDR3. The CDR3 nucleotides are TGTGCCAGCAGCACCAAACTAGCGAACCAAGAGACCCAGTACTTC. This codes for CASSTKLANQETQYF.

This clonotype was seen repeatedly, ten times or more. This chain links TRBV6-5 with TRBJ1-1; no firm D call. Germline CDR1 is MNHEY and CDR2 is SVGAGI. The CDR3 extends over 14 amino acids. V was cut by 2 bases and J by 0 bases, with 7 bases left in between. The CDR3 DNA reads TGTGCCAGCAGTTACAACTTCATGAACACTGAAGCTTTCTTT. It yields the protein CASSYNFMNTEAFF.

The V gene is TRBV4-2, the J gene TRBJ2-2, with D perhaps matching TRBD2 (6 bases). This CDR3 is built from 14 residues. From germline, CDR1 is LGHNA and CDR2 YNFKEQ. V was shortened by 5 bases and J by 6 bases, with 13 bases between the two germline ends. In DNA, the CDR3 is TGTGCCAGCAGCTTGAAGGGACTCCCCGGGGAGCTGTTTTTT. Its protein is CASSLKGLPGELFF.

This clonotype was recorded a few times. The genes are TRBV7-6 and TRBJ2-2, with TRBD1 matching 8 bases. The V gene end was trimmed by 4 bases and the J gene end by 3 bases; junction bases not matched to a gene: 13. The CDR3 covers 18 residues. Germline V gives CDR1 SGHVS, CDR2 FNYEAQ. Here the CDR3 DNA reads TGTGCCAGCAGCTACCCGGTCGCGCAGGGGGCCTACACCGGGGAGCTGTTTTTT. Protein sequence: CASSYPVAQGAYTGELFF. Together with reference TRBV7-6 and TRBJ2-2, the CDR3 gives the full variable domain: GAGVSQSPRYKVTKRGQDVALRCDPISGHVSLYWYRQALGQGPEFLTYFNYEAQQDKSGLPNDRFSAERPEGSISTLTIQRTEQRDSAMYRCASSYPVAQGAYTGELFFGEGSRLTVL.

The rearrangement joins TRBV6-4 to TRBJ2-1; D unresolved. Per germline, CDR1 MRHNA and CDR2 SNTAGT. The CDR3 is 13 residues long. V gave up 2 bases and J gave up 9 bases, with 11 bases separating them. The CDR3 DNA follows: TGTGCCAGCAGTGACGGGTTTTCTAGTGAGCAGTTCTTC. This gives the protein CASSDGFSSEQFF.

This clonotype was recorded at least ten times. This chain joins TRBV12-3 or TRBV12-4 and TRBJ2-5, with D unresolved. CDR3 size: 11 residues. V gave up 6 bases and J gave up 5 bases, with 7 bases separating them. This CDR3 reads CASSLMETQYF. The CDR3 DNA sequence: TGTGCCAGCAGCTTAATGGAGACCCAGTACTTC.

This clonotype has ten or more counts. V is TRBV6-2 or TRBV6-3 and J is TRBJ2-7; D is tentatively TRBD1 or TRBD2 (5 bases each). V lost 5 bases to trimming and J lost 0 bases, with 26 bases between them. The germline gives CDR1 MNHEY, CDR2 SVGEGT. The CDR3 is 19 amino acids. As DNA, the CDR3 is TGTGCCAGCAGTGAACCTCCGGGGCCATATAGCGTCAGCTCCTACGAGCAGTACTTC. It yields the protein CASSEPPGPYSVSSYEQYF.

This clonotype was detected many times. This rearrangement joins TRBV11-2 to TRBJ1-4; D gene unclear. The CDR3 sequence is 13 residues long. CDR1 and CDR2 (germline): SGHAT, FQNNGV. V was pared by 7 bases and J by 0 bases, with 6 bases between. The CDR3 protein is CASNEPTNEKLFF. The CDR3 DNA follows: TGTGCCAGCAACGAACCAACTAATGAAAAACTGTTTTTT.

Worth noting for this clonotype: With a far larger clone one base away, a read error is the likely cause. The CDR3 spells CASSRDRSYELFF. The DNA for the CDR3 is TGTGCCAGCAGCCGCGACAGGTCTTATGAGCTGTTCTTC. The genes are TRBV11-2 and TRBJ2-4, with TRBD1 as a possible D gene (6 bases). Germline values: CDR1 SGHAT, CDR2 FQNNGV. This CDR3 contains 13 residues.

This chain uses TRBV19 with TRBJ1-5, with 7 bases fitting TRBD1. CDR1 is LNHDA, CDR2 SQIVND, per germline (reference sequence). The CDR3 is 15 residues long. The V gene end was trimmed by 7 bases and the J gene end by 5 bases; junction bases not matched to a gene: 11. CDR3 in DNA: TGTGCCAGTATTAGGTCACAGGGGCTTTATCAGCCCCAGCATTTT. Protein product: CASIRSQGLYQPQHF.

This clonotype was picked up many times. The chain combines TRBV27 with TRBJ1-4; 8 bases fit TRBD1. Unmatched junction bases numbered 6, after V lost 5 bases and J lost 4 bases. Germline V gene sequence: CDR1 MNHEY, CDR2 SMNVEV (reference sequence). The CDR3 length is 15 residues. The CDR3 DNA is TGTGCCAGCAGTCCATGGACAGGGTATAATGAAAAACTGTTTTTT. Protein product: CASSPWTGYNEKLFF.

This clonotype has at least ten counts. V usage is TRBV5-1 and J usage is TRBJ2-7, with D perhaps matching TRBD1 (5 bases). V shed 0 bases and J shed 5 bases, with 12 bases lying between them. The CDR3 is 14 residues long. CDR1 is SGHRS and CDR2 is YFSETQ in the germline V gene. This CDR3 reads CASSLAKEGDEQYV. DNA of the CDR3: TGCGCCAGCAGCTTGGCCAAGGAAGGGGACGAGCAGTACGTC.

This sequence joins TRBV7-9 and TRBJ2-1, with TRBD2 identical over 9 bases. In germline, CDR1 is SEHNR, CDR2 FQNEAQ (reference sequence). Trimming took 7 bases from V and 6 from J; bases not matched to a gene: 7. The CDR3 covers 14 residues. The CDR3, as DNA: TGTGCCAGCACACAGCGGGAGGCTTCCAATGAGCAGTTCTTC. This gives the protein CASTQREASNEQFF.